This T cell receptor beta chain was captured by sequencing in a study of shared clonotypes between healthy human individuals. Study information: Three plates were used per donor for CD4 naive, three for CD4 memory, two for CD8 naive and one for CD8 memory.

Sequencing was performed with immunoSEQ multiplex PCR; in TCRdb, only in-frame clones are kept and a portion is missing. The data hold some 660,000 clones, with roughly 73% observed a single time. Study observations and caveats: The sampled material consisted only of blood, and tissue repertoires are likely to differ.

To note about this clone: Antigen: not known.

The CDR3 runs to 18 residues. The J segment lost 4 bases and the V segment lost 1 base, leaving 7 bases of the junction unmatched. Germline values: CDR1 SGHRS, CDR2 YFSETQ. Sequencing was carried out using memory CD4+ T cells sorted from blood. Subset given: CD45RA-negative fraction. V usage is TRBV5-1 and J usage is TRBJ2-6, with TRBD2 identical over 11 bases. This receptor was taken from a woman aged 30 to 39 in good health. CDR3 coding DNA: TGCGCCAGCAGCTTGTTAGCGGGAGGGCCTGCGGGGGCCAACGTCCTGACTTTC. Its protein is CASSLLAGGPAGANVLTF.